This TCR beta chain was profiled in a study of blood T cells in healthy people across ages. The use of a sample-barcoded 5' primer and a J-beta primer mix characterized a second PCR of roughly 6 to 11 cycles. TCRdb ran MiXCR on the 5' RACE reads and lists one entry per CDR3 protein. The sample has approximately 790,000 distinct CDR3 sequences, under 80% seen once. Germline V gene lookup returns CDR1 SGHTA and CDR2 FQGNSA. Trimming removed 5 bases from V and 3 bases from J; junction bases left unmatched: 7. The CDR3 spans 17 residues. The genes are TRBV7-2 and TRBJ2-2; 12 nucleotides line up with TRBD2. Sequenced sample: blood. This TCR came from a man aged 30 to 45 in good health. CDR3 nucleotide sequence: TGTGCCAGCAGCCTTGGACTAGCGGGGCCCTACACCGGGGAGCTGTTTTTT. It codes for CASSLGLAGPYTGELFF.